These 5 T cell receptor beta chains originate from one sample sequenced in a study of T cells in Graves' hyperthyroidism and ophthalmopathy. Amplified regions were TCR beta CDR3 sequences from RNA transcripts. When the TCR CDR3 underwent first-round RT-PCR, the HTBI primer set was used. TCRdb reprocessed the multiplex PCR reads via MiXCR and lists one record per CDR3 protein. The sample consists of some 500,000 distinct CDR3 sequences, approximately 24% of them appearing once. Sample: blood. Receptors were obtained from a woman under 40 with Graves' ophthalmopathy.

This clonotype has more than one count but fewer than ten. The genes are TRBV15 and TRBJ2-2, with 11 bases fitting TRBD2. The CDR3 runs 16 residues. J was trimmed by 4 bases and V by 1 base; bases with no gene match: 2. Germline CDR1 and CDR2: LNHNV and YYDKDF (reference sequence). The CDR3 nucleotides read TGTGCCACCAGCAGAGCTCTAGCGGGGGGCACCGGGGAGCTGTTTTTT. Its protein is CATSRALAGGTGELFF.

The chain combines TRBV28 with TRBJ1-5, with D unclear. The V end lost 7 bases, the J end lost 0 bases, and 10 bases lay between the germline ends. Germline lookup yields CDR1 MDHEN and CDR2 SYDVKM. CDR3 size: 14 residues. This chain's CDR3 is CASTINYSNQPQHF. CDR3 in DNA: TGTGCCAGCACCATTAATTATAGCAATCAGCCCCAGCATTTT.

This clonotype was seen many times. The chain recombines TRBV19 with TRBJ2-7; possible D gene TRBD1, 5 bases. V was pared by 6 bases and J by 2 bases, with 11 bases between. The CDR3 spans 13 residues. Germline V gives CDR1 LNHDA, CDR2 SQIVND (reference sequence). The DNA of the CDR3 is TGTGCCAGTAGCAACGGACACCCCTACGAGCAGTACTTC. Its protein is CASSNGHPYEQYF.

There are many counts of this clonotype. The genes are TRBV6-1 and TRBJ1-2; D unclear. Germline CDR1 MNHNS, CDR2 SASEGT. This CDR3 comprises 12 residues. V lost 11 bases and J 8 bases, leaving 18 bases between the germline ends. The CDR3 loop is CAAEGSGWGYTF. The CDR3 coding sequence is TGTGCCGCCGAGGGATCGGGATGGGGCTACACCTTC.

The CDR3 nucleotides are TGTGCCAGCAGCCAAGATGTTTCGACGTGGGGCTACACCTTC. This encodes CASSQDVSTWGYTF. This chain uses TRBV3-1 with TRBJ1-2; no clear D. The CDR3 loop spans 14 amino acids. Per germline, CDR1 LGHDT and CDR2 YNNKEL (reference sequence). Trimming cost V 0 bases and J 8 bases, with 13 bases left between them. Supplemented by reference TRBV3-1 and TRBJ1-2, the full variable domain reads DTAVSQTPKYLVTQMGNDKSIKCEQNLGHDTMYWYKQDSKKFLKIMFSYNNKELIINETVPNRFSPKSPDKAHLNLHINSLELGDSAVYFCASSQDVSTWGYTFGSGTRLTVV.